This T cell receptor beta chain was captured in a study of cytomegalovirus exposure and HLA in healthy donors. General observations from the study: CMV serostatus stood as the only immune exposure information on hand. The study listed approximately 170 cytomegalovirus-associated TCR beta chains. In a later analysis, an Asian-associated ancestry cluster reportedly showed fewer N-insertions than the approximately 700-donor mean. Later work found that TCR association rates differed between HLA loci; DRB1 had the most and HLA-C the fewest.

To note about this clone: What it binds is not known. Other DNA sequences within the sample encode an identical CDR3.

PCR primers comprised 60 Vbeta and 13 Jbeta primers. Sequenced by immunoSEQ multiplex PCR; TCRdb stores in-frame clones only, minus some. Among 150,000 to 200,000 clones, approximately 81% were seen once, and the ten largest hold around 2%. CDR1 and CDR2 (germline): MNHEY, SVGAGI. Trimming shortened V by 0 bases and J by 6 bases, and 18 bases separated the two germline ends. The CDR3 sequence is 16 residues long. The chain combines TRBV6-5 with TRBJ2-7; a weak D match, TRBD1 (6 bases). This clonotype originated in a woman in her late teens or twenties in good health and CMV-seropositive. Sequenced sample: PBMCs. The DNA of the CDR3 is TGTGCCAGCAGTTACTCGACCGCCGAGGGGGTCCTCGAGCAGTACTTC. Its protein is CASSYSTAEGVLEQYF.